This T cell receptor beta chain was profiled in a study of identical twins. V shed 4 bases, J shed 2 bases, and the junction held 6 bases outside the gene matches. There are 16 residues in the CDR3. A universal primer site arose from template switching, and cDNA bore unique molecular identifiers. TCRdb re-derived calls from the 5' RACE reads in MiXCR, one entry per CDR3 protein. This repertoire shows about 890,000 distinct CDR3 sequences, about 12% found once; its top ten account for about 1.5%. These data also featured in a second study, about yellow fever vaccine responses in identical twins.

The sample comprised PBMCs. The receptor's source is a woman younger than 35 in good health. The genes are TRBV12-3 or TRBV12-4 and TRBJ2-3, with 10 bases lining up with TRBD2. This CDR3 reads CASSYGLAELTDTQYF. The CDR3 region has the DNA TGTGCCAGCAGTTATGGACTAGCGGAGCTCACAGATACGCAGTATTTT.